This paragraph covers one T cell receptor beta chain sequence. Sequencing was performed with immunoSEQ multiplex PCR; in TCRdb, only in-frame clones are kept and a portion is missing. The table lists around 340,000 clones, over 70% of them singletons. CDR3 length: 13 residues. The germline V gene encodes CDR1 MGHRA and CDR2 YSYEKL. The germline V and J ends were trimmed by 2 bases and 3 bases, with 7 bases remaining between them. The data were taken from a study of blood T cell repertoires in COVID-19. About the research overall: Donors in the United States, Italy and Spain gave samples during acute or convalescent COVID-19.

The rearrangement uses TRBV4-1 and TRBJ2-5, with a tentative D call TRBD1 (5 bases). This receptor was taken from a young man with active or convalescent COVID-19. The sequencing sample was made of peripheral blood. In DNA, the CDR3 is TGCGCCAGCAGCCAACGACAGAAAGAGACCCAGTACTTC. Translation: CASSQRQKETQYF.